Following are 2 T cell receptor beta chains from one sample sequenced in a study of blood T cell repertoires in COVID-19 (dated by TCRdb to about 2020). Preparation of the library involved the immunoSEQ multiplex PCR assay. TCRdb limited this immuneACCESS table to in-frame rearrangements with V and J called. A share of clones is missing; checked studies link under half to unresolved V genes, and the rest is unexplained. The sample table holds about 170,000 clones, of which 60% to 85% were seen once. Roughly 8% of the sample is taken by the ten largest. Sequencing was performed on peripheral blood. These receptors were taken from a man aged 60 to 69 with acute or convalescent COVID-19.

The chain is built from TRBV6-5 and TRBJ1-2, with 8 bases lining up with TRBD1. The CDR3 is 15 residues long. V lost 4 bases, J lost 4 bases, and 8 bases stayed unmatched. Germline lookup yields CDR1 MNHEY and CDR2 SVGAGI. The CDR3 DNA reads as TGTGCCAGCAGTTCCCGCGGACAGGGTGGCTATGGCTACACCTTC. Translating it yields CASSSRGQGGYGYTF.

To note about this clone: The same CDR3 arises from other DNA sequences in this sample as well. J is TRBJ1-2 and V is TRBV19, with TRBD1 identical over 9 bases. V lost 3 bases to trimming and J lost 5 bases; unmatched junction nucleotides: 4. Germline V gives CDR1 LNHDA, CDR2 SQIVND (reference sequence). This CDR3 has 14 residues. The CDR3 DNA is TGTGCCAGTAGTATCGAGGGACAGGGTTATGGCTACACCTTC. Encoded protein: CASSIEGQGYGYTF.